The sample holds a few counts of the clone carrying this T cell receptor (beta chain). Its antigen is undetermined. The CDR3 sequence is 15 residues long. Trimming removed 5 bases at V and 3 bases at J, with 17 bases between. The germline gives CDR1 MGHRA, CDR2 YSYEKL. A second about 7 to 11 cycle PCR used barcoded and J-beta primers. TCRdb re-derived calls from the 5' RACE reads in MiXCR, one entry per CDR3 protein. The sample lists 1.5 million to 2 million distinct CDR3 sequences, roughly 30% occurring once. This entry belongs to a study of blood T cells in healthy people across ages. Points from the study as a whole: Diversity was higher, and naive CD4+ cells more numerous, in long-lived donors than in aged donors.

Ranging in age from roughly 6 to 100, the donors were healthy Caucasian individuals from Russia. Per-sample yields of isolated PBMCs were at least 6 million. Sequencing input: blood. The sequence came from a woman in her 30s in good health. The chain combines TRBV4-1 with TRBJ2-7; D is possibly TRBD2 (6 bases). CDR3 bases: TGCGCCAGCAGCTTGAGGGACGGGGGAAACTACGAGCAGTACTTC. It encodes CASSLRDGGNYEQYF.